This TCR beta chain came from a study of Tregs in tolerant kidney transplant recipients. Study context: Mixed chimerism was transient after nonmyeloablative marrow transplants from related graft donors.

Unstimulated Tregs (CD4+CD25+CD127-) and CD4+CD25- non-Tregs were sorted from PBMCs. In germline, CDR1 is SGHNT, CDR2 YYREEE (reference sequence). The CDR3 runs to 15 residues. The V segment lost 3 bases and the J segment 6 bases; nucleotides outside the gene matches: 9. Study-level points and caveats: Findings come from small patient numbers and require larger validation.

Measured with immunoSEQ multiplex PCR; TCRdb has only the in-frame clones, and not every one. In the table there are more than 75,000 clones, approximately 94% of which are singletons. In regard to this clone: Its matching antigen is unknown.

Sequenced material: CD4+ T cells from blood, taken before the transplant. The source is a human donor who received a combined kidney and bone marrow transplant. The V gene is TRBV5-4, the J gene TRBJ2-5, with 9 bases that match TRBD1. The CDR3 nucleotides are TGTGCCAGCAGCTCGACAGGGGGGAGGATAAAGACCCAGTACTTC. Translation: CASSSTGGRIKTQYF.